This T cell receptor beta chain was identified in a study of cytomegalovirus exposure and HLA in healthy donors. Primers included in the PCR were 60 Vbeta and 13 Jbeta primers. Assay used: immunoSEQ multiplex PCR; TCRdb lists only in-frame clones, some missing. The sample yields about 140,000 clones, roughly 76% seen once. Trimming removed 4 bases at V and 4 bases at J, with 14 bases between. This CDR3 region has 15 residues. Per the germline V gene, CDR1 is SGHTA and CDR2 is FQGNSA. The chain has TRBV7-2 and TRBJ1-5; D not certain. The sequenced material came from PBMCs. This TCR was sampled from a female donor in good health and CMV-seronegative. The CDR3 reads CASSSPAGGNQPQHF. The CDR3 bases are TGTGCCAGCAGCTCCCCGGCGGGAGGAAATCAGCCCCAGCATTTT.